The clone carrying this T cell receptor beta chain has a count of ten or more. In the study's own analysis: Quantification of nucleated cells was approximated via reference gene primer amplification. The table came from immunoSEQ multiplex PCR; TCRdb's copy has only in-frame clones and leaves some out. V, J and clone size derive from that table, while D and trimming were established from the DNA sequence. The sample has a few hundred thousand clones; 80% are singletons. This sample is part of a study of blood T cell repertoires in COVID-19. With 6 bases removed from V and 0 bases from J, the gap between germline ends came to 11 bases. CDR3 size: 14 residues. The germline V gene has CDR1 MDHEN and CDR2 SYDVKM.

Sequencing was done on a sample of PBMCs or T cells enriched from blood (not recorded which). The sequence was collected from a middle-aged woman with acute COVID-19. The chain employs TRBV28 and TRBJ1-1, with a possible D match to TRBD1 (5 bases). The DNA for the CDR3 is TGTGCCAGCAGATGGGCAGGGATGAACACTGAAGCTTTCTTT. Translation gives CASRWAGMNTEAFF. Full variable domain (rest looked up from reference TRBV28 and TRBJ1-1): DVKVTQSSRYLVKRTGEKVFLECVQDMDHENMFWYRQDPGLGLRLIYFSYDVKMKEKGDIPEGYSVSREKKERFSLILESASTNQTSMYLCASRWAGMNTEAFFGQGTRLTVV.